In its sample, the clone carrying this TCR beta chain was seen a few times. Its antigen is undetermined. Method: immunoSEQ multiplex PCR; TCRdb's copy keeps in-frame clones and lacks some. The table records about 120,000 clones, about 83% of them present only once. Enrolled patients, whose metastatic non-small-cell lung cancer was chemo-refractory, received focal radiation plus CTLA-4 blockade with ipilimumab. The data were obtained in a study of radiotherapy plus CTLA-4 blockade in lung cancer. The wider study: Of all patients, around 18% responded objectively and about 30% showed disease control.

Trimming took off 4 bases at V and 7 bases at J, with 25 bases between the two ends. Germline V lookup: CDR1 MDHEN, CDR2 SYDVKM. The CDR3 is 17 amino acids. Regarding the study as a whole: It was early blood T cell clone dynamics, with interferon-beta, that reportedly best predicted response. In blood, tumor-derived TCR clones expanded after radiotherapy plus ipilimumab.

The clonotype was recovered from a human donor with non-small cell lung cancer who had a partial response to radiotherapy plus ipilimumab. This material consisted of peripheral blood, taken from a patient treated with radiotherapy plus ipilimumab. V usage is TRBV28 and J usage is TRBJ2-5, with a possible D match to TRBD2 (5 bases). The CDR3 region is CASSWLSGDSRSGTQYF. As DNA, the CDR3 is TGTGCCAGCAGTTGGTTGAGCGGAGACTCCAGGTCGGGGACCCAGTACTTC.